The present TCR beta chain was sequenced within a study of CD8 T cells in Susac syndrome. Sequencing of TCR beta was carried out in blood CD8+ and CD4+ T cells. Healthy donors constituted the controls, which were matched for age and sex. Reverse transcription used 0.5 to 1 ug RNA and random hexamers. The authors amplified TCR beta CDR3 across 54 Vbeta and 13 Jbeta using immunoSEQ multiplex PCR. TCRdb analysed the immunoSEQ multiplex PCR reads with MiXCR anew, one entry per CDR3 protein. The sample shows around 190,000 distinct CDR3 sequences, 85% to 95% of them seen only once. The CDR3 is 14 residues long. Germline CDR1 reads DFQATT; CDR2 reads SNEGSKA (reference sequence). V was cut by 1 base and J by 4 bases, with 13 bases left in between.

The sequencing input was CD4+ T cells from PBMCs. The source of this sequence is a human donor in good health. The chain couples TRBV20-1 to TRBJ1-1, with D perhaps TRBD1 (5 bases). Here the CDR3 DNA reads TGCAGTGCTAGAGCGGGGGGATGGAGCACTGAAGCTTTCTTT. Encoded protein: CSARAGGWSTEAFF.